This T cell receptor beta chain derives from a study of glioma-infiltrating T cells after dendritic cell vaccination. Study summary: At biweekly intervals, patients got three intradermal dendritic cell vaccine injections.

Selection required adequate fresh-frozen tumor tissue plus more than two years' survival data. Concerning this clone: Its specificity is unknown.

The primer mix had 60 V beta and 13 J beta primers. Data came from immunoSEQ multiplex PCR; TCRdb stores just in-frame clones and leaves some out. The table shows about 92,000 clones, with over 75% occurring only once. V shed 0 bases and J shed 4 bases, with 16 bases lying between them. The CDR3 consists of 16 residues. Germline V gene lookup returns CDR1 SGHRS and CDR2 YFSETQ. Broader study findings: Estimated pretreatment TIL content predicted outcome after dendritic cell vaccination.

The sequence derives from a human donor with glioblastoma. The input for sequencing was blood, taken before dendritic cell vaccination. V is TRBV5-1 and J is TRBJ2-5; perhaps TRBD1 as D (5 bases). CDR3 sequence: CASSLGVTADRETQYF. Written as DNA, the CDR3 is TGCGCCAGCAGCTTGGGGGTGACAGCAGATCGAGAGACCCAGTACTTC.